In its sample, the clone carrying this T cell receptor beta chain was seen a few times. Its antigen is not identified. The same CDR3 arises from other DNA sequences in this sample as well. The sample originates from a study of cytomegalovirus exposure and HLA in healthy donors. Study conclusions and caveats: Specific recognition of CMV antigens was confirmed in vitro for a few chains (all CMV-associated).

The primer mix had 60 Vbeta and 13 Jbeta primers. Libraries were prepared by immunoSEQ multiplex PCR; TCRdb keeps only in-frame clonotypes and omits some of them. Among a few hundred thousand clones listed, approximately 80% were seen once. Whereas donors were nominally healthy upon sampling, unrecorded immune exposures were probable. What was sequenced was PBMCs. The receptor's source is a woman aged 40-49 years in good health and CMV-seronegative.

CDR3 nucleotide sequence: TGTGCCAGCTCACCAAGGGAGGGTGAAGCTTTCTTT. This gives the protein CASSPREGEAFF. This chain joins TRBV18 and TRBJ1-1; D not certain. This CDR3 contains 12 residues. The germline V and J ends were trimmed by 2 bases and 7 bases, with 8 bases remaining between them. CDR1 is KGHSH, CDR2 LQKENI, per germline.